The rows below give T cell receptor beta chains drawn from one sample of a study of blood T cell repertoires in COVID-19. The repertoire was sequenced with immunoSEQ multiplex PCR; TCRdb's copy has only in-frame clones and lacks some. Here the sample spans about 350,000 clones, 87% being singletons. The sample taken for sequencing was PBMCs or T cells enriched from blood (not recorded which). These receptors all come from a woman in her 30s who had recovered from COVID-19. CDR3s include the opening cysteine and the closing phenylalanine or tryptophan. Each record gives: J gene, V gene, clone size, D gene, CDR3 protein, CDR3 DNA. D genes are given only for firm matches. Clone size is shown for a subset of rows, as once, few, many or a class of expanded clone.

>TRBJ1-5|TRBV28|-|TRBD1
CASSDRVGQPQHF
TGTGCCAGCTCGGACAGGGTAGGTCAGCCCCAGCATTTT
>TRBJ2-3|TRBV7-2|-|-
CASSSKTQLDTQYF
TGTGCCAGCAGCTCCAAAACCCAGTTGGATACGCAGTATTTT
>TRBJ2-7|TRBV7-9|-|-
CASSARGEQYF
TGTGCCAGCAGCGCCAGGGGCGAGCAGTACTTC
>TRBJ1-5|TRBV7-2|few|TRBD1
CASSLGRGRGGGPQHF
TGTGCCAGCAGCTTAGGGAGGGGGCGCGGAGGAGGGCCCCAGCATTTT
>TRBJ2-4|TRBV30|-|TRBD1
CAWSVRFLDRGLNTKNIQYF
TGTGCCTGGAGTGTACGGTTTTTGGACAGGGGCTTGAATACCAAAAACATTCAGTACTTC
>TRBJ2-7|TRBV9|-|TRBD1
CASSVGTGTFPTYEQYF
TGTGCCAGCAGCGTCGGGACAGGGACTTTCCCGACCTACGAGCAGTACTTC
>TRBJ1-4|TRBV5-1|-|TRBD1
CASSRTGGSEKLFF
TGCGCCAGCAGCAGGACAGGGGGCAGTGAAAAACTGTTTTTT
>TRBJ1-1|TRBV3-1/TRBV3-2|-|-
CASSQHRNTEAFF
TGTGCCAGCAGCCAGCATAGGAACACTGAAGCTTTCTTT
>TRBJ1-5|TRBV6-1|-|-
CASSELGAGFGNQPQHF
TGTGCCAGCAGTGAACTGGGGGCAGGGTTTGGCAATCAGCCCCAGCATTTT
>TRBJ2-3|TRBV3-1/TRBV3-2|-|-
CASSPQGLGASTDTQYF
TGTGCCAGCAGCCCCCAGGGACTGGGAGCTAGCACAGATACGCAGTATTTT
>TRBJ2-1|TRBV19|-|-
CASAPGWGGLNEQFF
TGTGCCAGTGCCCCGGGCTGGGGGGGCCTCAATGAGCAGTTCTTC
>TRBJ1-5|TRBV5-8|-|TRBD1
CASSLKGAFNQPQHF
TGTGCCAGCAGCTTAAAGGGGGCTTTCAATCAGCCCCAGCATTTT
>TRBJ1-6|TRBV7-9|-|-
CASSLAHSGEATYNSPLHF
TGTGCCAGCAGCTTAGCGCACTCCGGGGAGGCCACCTATAATTCACCCCTCCACTTT
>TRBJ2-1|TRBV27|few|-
CASSLVTGNSYNEQFF
TGTGCCAGCAGTTTAGTGACGGGTAACTCCTACAATGAGCAGTTCTTC
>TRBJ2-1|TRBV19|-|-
CASSRGNSYNEQFF
TGTGCCAGTAGTCGCGGAAACTCCTACAATGAGCAGTTCTTC
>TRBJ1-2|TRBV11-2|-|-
CASSKAPGFYGYTF
TGTGCCAGCAGCAAGGCGCCAGGGTTCTATGGCTACACCTTC
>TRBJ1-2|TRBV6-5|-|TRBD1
CASRRRDRDGYTF
TGTGCCAGCAGGCGCCGGGACAGGGATGGCTACACCTTC
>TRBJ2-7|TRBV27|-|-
CASRLSKPPVHPQYF
TGTGCCAGCAGACTATCAAAACCCCCGGTGCACCCGCAGTACTTC
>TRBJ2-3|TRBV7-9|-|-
CASSTRAGAPDTQYF
TGTGCCAGCAGCACCCGGGCGGGGGCCCCAGATACGCAGTATTTT
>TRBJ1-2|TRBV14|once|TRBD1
CASSQDAGGADYGYTF
TGTGCCAGCAGCCAAGATGCAGGGGGCGCGGACTATGGCTACACCTTC
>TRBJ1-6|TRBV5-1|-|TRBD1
CASSLAGQGSSYNSPLHF
TGCGCCAGCAGCTTGGCCGGACAGGGTAGCTCCTATAATTCACCCCTCCACTTT
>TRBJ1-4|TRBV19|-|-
CASSIAANVGEKLFF
TGTGCCAGTAGTATAGCTGCTAACGTTGGTGAAAAACTGTTTTTT
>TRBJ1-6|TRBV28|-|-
CASSLARASPLHF
TGTGCCAGCAGTTTAGCCAGGGCTTCACCCCTCCACTTT
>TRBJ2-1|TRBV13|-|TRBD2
CASSLQEFSRGYNEQFF
TGTGCCAGCAGCTTACAGGAATTCTCGCGGGGGTACAATGAGCAGTTCTTC
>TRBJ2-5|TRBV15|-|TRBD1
CATSPEIGTGEETQYF
TGTGCCACCAGCCCAGAGATTGGGACAGGGGAAGAGACCCAGTACTTC
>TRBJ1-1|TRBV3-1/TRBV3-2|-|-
CASSSRGGLGTEAFF
TGTGCCAGCAGCTCCCGCGGGGGGTTAGGCACTGAAGCTTTCTTT
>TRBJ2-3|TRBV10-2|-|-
CASSEGGSPHTDTQYF
TGCGCCAGCAGTGAGGGTGGGAGTCCCCACACAGATACGCAGTATTTT
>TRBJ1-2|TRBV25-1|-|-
CASSEWNVEAGGYTF
TGTGCCAGCAGTGAATGGAACGTGGAGGCAGGTGGCTACACCTTC
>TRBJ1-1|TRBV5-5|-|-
CASSLRAGAFLNTEAFF
TGTGCCAGCAGCTTGCGGGCAGGGGCTTTTCTTAACACTGAAGCTTTCTTT
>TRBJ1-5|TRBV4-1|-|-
CASSQRQGNQPQHF
TGCGCCAGCAGCCAACGTCAGGGAAATCAGCCCCAGCATTTT
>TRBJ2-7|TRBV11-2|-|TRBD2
CASRSRLGGKYEQYF
TGTGCCAGCAGGTCGAGACTGGGGGGGAAGTACGAGCAGTACTTC
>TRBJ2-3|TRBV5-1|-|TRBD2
CASSLAGTSGGDTQYF
TGCGCCAGCAGCTTGGCCGGGACTAGCGGGGGTGATACGCAGTATTTT
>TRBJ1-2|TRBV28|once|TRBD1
CASSYPPGTGYGYTF
TGTGCCAGCAGTTACCCGCCGGGGACAGGGTATGGCTACACCTTC
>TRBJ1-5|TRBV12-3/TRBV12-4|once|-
CASRRGSNQPQHF
TGTGCCAGCAGGCGGGGGAGCAATCAGCCCCAGCATTTT
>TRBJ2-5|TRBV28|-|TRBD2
CASSYPRAGGGETQYF
TGTGCCAGCAGTTACCCCCGAGCGGGGGGAGGGGAGACCCAGTACTTC
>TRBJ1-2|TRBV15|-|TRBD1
CATSRVGDRPNYGYTF
TGTGCCACCAGCAGAGTCGGGGACAGGCCTAACTATGGCTACACCTTC
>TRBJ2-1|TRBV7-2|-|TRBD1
CASSLDRGPYNEQFF
TGTGCCAGCAGCTTAGACAGGGGTCCCTACAATGAGCAGTTCTTC
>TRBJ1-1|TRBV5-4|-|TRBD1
CASSSGQGAYTEAFF
TGTGCCAGCAGCTCCGGGCAGGGGGCTTACACTGAAGCTTTCTTT
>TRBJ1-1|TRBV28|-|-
CVSSFSGRSEAFF
TGTGTCAGCAGTTTTTCGGGGAGGTCAGAAGCTTTCTTT
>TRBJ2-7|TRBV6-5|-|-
CASASSYEQYF
TGTGCCAGCGCGAGCTCCTACGAGCAGTACTTC
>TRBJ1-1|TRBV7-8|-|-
CASSPRQIKSLLVNTEAFF
TGTGCCAGCAGCCCAAGACAGATTAAGAGCCTCCTCGTAAACACTGAAGCTTTCTTT
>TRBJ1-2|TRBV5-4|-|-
CASTDGGTSYGYTF
TGTGCCAGCACCGACGGAGGGACTTCCTATGGCTACACCTTC
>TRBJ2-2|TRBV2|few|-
CASSEGTVGELFF
TGTGCCAGCAGTGAAGGGACAGTGGGGGAGCTGTTTTTT
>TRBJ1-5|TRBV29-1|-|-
CSCRDGGNQPQHF
TGCAGCTGTAGGGACGGGGGAAATCAGCCCCAGCATTTT
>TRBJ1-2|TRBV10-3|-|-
CAISERGVANYGYTF
TGTGCCATCAGTGAGAGAGGAGTCGCTAACTATGGCTACACCTTC
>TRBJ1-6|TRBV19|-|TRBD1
CASSKSRGHSSYNSPLHF
TGTGCCAGTAGTAAATCCAGGGGGCACAGCTCCTATAATTCACCCCTCCACTTT
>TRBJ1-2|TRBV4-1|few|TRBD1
CASSPSDRVNNYGYTF
TGCGCCAGCAGCCCCTCGGACAGGGTTAACAACTATGGCTACACCTTC
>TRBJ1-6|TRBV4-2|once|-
CASSQEPEGGTLHF
TGTGCCAGCAGCCAAGAACCCGAGGGTGGGACCCTCCACTTT
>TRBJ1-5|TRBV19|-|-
CASSMGVLGNQPQHF
TGTGCCAGTAGTATGGGAGTTTTGGGCAATCAGCCCCAGCATTTT
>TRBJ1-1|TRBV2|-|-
CASSEVGGAEAFF
TGTGCCAGCAGTGAAGTGGGGGGAGCTGAAGCTTTCTTT
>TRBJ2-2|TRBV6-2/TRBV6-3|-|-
CASSQVSAGELFF
TGTGCCAGCAGTCAGGTTTCGGCCGGGGAGCTGTTTTTT
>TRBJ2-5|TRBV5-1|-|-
CASSLLTGEGEETQYF
TGCGCCAGCAGCTTACTGACAGGGGAGGGAGAAGAGACCCAGTACTTC
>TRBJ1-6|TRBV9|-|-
CASKPGGNSPLHF
TGTGCCAGCAAACCAGGAGGTAATTCACCCCTCCACTTT
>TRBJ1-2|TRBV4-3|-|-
CASSQDSGSHFNYGYTF
TGCGCCAGCAGCCAAGATTCCGGGAGCCACTTCAACTATGGCTACACCTTC
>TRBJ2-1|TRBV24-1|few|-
CATSDPRGSSYNEQFF
TGTGCCACCAGTGATCCCCGGGGGAGCTCCTACAATGAGCAGTTCTTC
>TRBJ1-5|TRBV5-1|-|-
CASSPGTVGGQPQHF
TGCGCCAGCAGCCCAGGGACCGTGGGGGGTCAGCCCCAGCATTTT
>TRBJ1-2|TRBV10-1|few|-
CASSEGQRDGYTF
TGCGCCAGCAGTGAGGGACAAAGGGATGGCTACACCTTC
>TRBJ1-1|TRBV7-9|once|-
CASSSDGQGTWNTEAFF
TGTGCCAGCAGCTCAGACGGCCAGGGGACCTGGAACACTGAAGCTTTCTTT
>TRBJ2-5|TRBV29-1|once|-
CSVVRQVQETQYF
TGCAGCGTGGTCAGACAAGTACAAGAGACCCAGTACTTC